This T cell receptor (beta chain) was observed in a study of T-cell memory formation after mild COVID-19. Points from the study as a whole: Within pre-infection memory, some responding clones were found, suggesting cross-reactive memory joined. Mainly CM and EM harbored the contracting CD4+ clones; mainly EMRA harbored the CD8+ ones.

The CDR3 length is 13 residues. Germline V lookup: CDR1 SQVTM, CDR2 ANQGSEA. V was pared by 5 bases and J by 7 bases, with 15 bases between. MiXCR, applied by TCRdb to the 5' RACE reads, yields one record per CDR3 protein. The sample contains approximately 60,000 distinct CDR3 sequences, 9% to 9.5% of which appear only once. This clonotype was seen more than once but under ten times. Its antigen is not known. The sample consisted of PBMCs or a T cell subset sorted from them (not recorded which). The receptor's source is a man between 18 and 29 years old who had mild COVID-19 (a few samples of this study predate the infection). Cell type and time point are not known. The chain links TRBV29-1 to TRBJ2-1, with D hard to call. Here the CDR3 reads CSVTINLPNEQFF. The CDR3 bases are TGCAGCGTTACGATAAATCTACCTAATGAGCAGTTCTTC.